Shown below are 29 T cell receptor beta chains from a single sample sequenced in a study of T-cell memory formation after mild COVID-19 (dated by TCRdb to the early 2020s). To prepare the library, 5' RACE was applied. The listed sequencing device is Illumina NovaSeq 6000. The raw public data were reprocessed by TCRdb itself: fastp quality trimming at Q25, MiXCR clonotype calling, in-frame beta chains only. Rows with one shared CDR3 protein collapse into an entry with the most common genes and DNA. Here the sample has about 340,000 distinct CDR3 sequences; 15% occur a single time. Of the sample, about a fifth is held by the ten largest clones. Specimen: PBMCs or a T cell subset sorted from them (not recorded which). These receptors were collected from a man between 18 and 35 years old who had mild COVID-19 (a few samples of this study predate the infection). The sample titles of this study are shuffled in the database, so cell type and time point are left out; the donor was told from shared clones.

This clonotype was seen more than once but under ten times. V is TRBV18 and J is TRBJ2-5; D is possibly TRBD1 (5 bases). Trimming cost V 5 bases and J 1 base, with 8 bases left between them. Per germline, CDR1 KGHSH and CDR2 LQKENI. There are 13 residues in the CDR3. In nucleotides, the CDR3 is TGTGCCAGCTCAATAGGGGCCCAAGAGACCCAGTACTTC. Encoded protein: CASSIGAQETQYF.

This clonotype has a count of ten or more. The V and J genes are TRBV5-1 and TRBJ2-5, with D possibly matching TRBD2 (5 bases). V gave up 1 base and J gave up 2 bases, with 9 bases separating them. Looked up from germline, CDR1 is SGHRS and CDR2 is YFSETQ. The CDR3 sequence is 14 residues long. The DNA of the CDR3 is TGCGCCAGCAGCTTGTCCCCGGGGCAAGAGACCCAGTACTTC. Protein product: CASSLSPGQETQYF.

This clonotype was counted a single time. This rearrangement joins TRBV27 to TRBJ2-3, with D possibly being TRBD1 (6 bases). CDR1 is MNHEY and CDR2 is SMNVEV in the germline V gene (reference sequence). The CDR3 has 14 residues. With 6 bases removed from V and 7 bases from J, the gap between germline ends came to 17 bases. This chain's CDR3 is CASRGGSAANTQYF. The DNA of the CDR3 is TGTGCCAGCAGAGGGGGATCGGCCGCCAATACGCAGTATTTT.

The rearrangement joins TRBV4-1 to TRBJ2-7; no firm D call. V was pared by 1 base and J by 6 bases, with 13 bases between. The CDR3 totals 14 residues. CDR1 and CDR2 (germline): MGHRA, YSYEKL. CDR3 DNA: TGCGCCAGCAGCCAAGGTCCAGGAAGGCTCGAGCAGTACGTC. Its translation is CASSQGPGRLEQYV.

The chain links TRBV7-6 to TRBJ2-2, with 11 bases lining up with TRBD2. CDR1 and CDR2 (germline): SGHVS, FNYEAQ. The CDR3 length is 18 residues. V was pared by 3 bases and J by 5 bases, with 11 bases of the junction left unmatched. The CDR3 DNA reads as TGTGCCAGCAGCTTCGGGCTAGCGGGGGGCAGAAGAACCGGGGAGCTGTTTTTT. This sequence encodes CASSFGLAGGRRTGELFF. Full variable domain (outside the CDR3, taken from reference TRBV7-6 and TRBJ2-2): GAGVSQSPRYKVTKRGQDVALRCDPISGHVSLYWYRQALGQGPEFLTYFNYEAQQDKSGLPNDRFSAERPEGSISTLTIQRTEQRDSAMYRCASSFGLAGGRRTGELFFGEGSRLTVL.

In this sample, this clonotype turned up a few times. The chain carries TRBV24-1 and TRBJ1-1; unclear D gene. Germline V CDR1 and CDR2: KGHDR, SFDVKD. The CDR3 totals 13 residues. V dropped 9 bases and J dropped 4 bases, with 14 bases sitting between them. CDR3 sequence reads: CATARRTGTEAFF. The CDR3, as DNA: TGTGCCACCGCCAGGAGAACGGGCACTGAAGCTTTCTTT.

The rearrangement joins TRBV7-9 to TRBJ2-1, with TRBD2 matching 10 bases. CDR1 and CDR2 from the germline V gene are SEHNR and FQNEAQ (reference sequence). V was clipped by 3 bases and J by 4 bases; unmatched bases: 6. CDR3 size: 16 residues. The CDR3 region is CASSLTTSGVYNEQFF. The CDR3, as DNA: TGTGCCAGCAGCTTGACCACTAGCGGGGTATACAATGAGCAGTTCTTC.

The rearrangement uses TRBV2 and TRBJ1-2, with 8 bases that match TRBD1. The CDR3 totals 12 residues. V dropped 10 bases and J dropped 6; count of bases not matched to a gene: 7. CDR1 is SNHLY and CDR2 is FYNNEI in the germline V gene. The CDR3 nucleotides read TGTGCCACTTCGGGGACAGGCGATGGCTACACCTTC. The encoded protein is CATSGTGDGYTF.

This clonotype was observed a few times. The rearrangement uses TRBV20-1 and TRBJ2-5; tentative D call: TRBD2 (5 bases). The length of the CDR3 is 12 residues. Per the germline V gene, CDR1 is DFQATT and CDR2 is SNEGSKA (reference sequence). V lost 8 bases and J 4 bases, leaving 14 bases between the germline ends. The CDR3 region has the DNA TGCAGTACAATTCGGGCGGGAGAGACCCAGTACTTC. It translates to CSTIRAGETQYF.

The V gene is TRBV2, the J gene TRBJ2-5; 8 bases agree with TRBD1. The CDR3 has 16 residues. J lost 3 bases, V lost 5 bases, and 11 bases had no gene match. Germline V CDR1 and CDR2: SNHLY, FYNNEI. This CDR3 is CASSFTGGTIKETQYF. CDR3 DNA sequence: TGTGCCAGCAGTTTTACAGGGGGGACGATTAAAGAGACCCAGTACTTC.

V is TRBV28 and J is TRBJ2-2; 8 bases line up with TRBD1. The CDR3 sequence is 15 residues long. V was pared by 5 bases and J by 7 bases, with 9 bases of the junction left unmatched. Germline CDR1 reads MDHEN; CDR2 reads SYDVKM. CDR3: CASSPRTGLDGELFF. In DNA form, the CDR3 reads TGTGCCAGCAGTCCACGGACAGGGCTGGACGGGGAGCTGTTTTTT.

This clonotype showed up just a few times. The J gene is TRBJ2-6, the V gene TRBV5-1; no firm D call. The CDR3 is 17 residues long. Germline values: CDR1 SGHRS, CDR2 YFSETQ. Trimming stripped 0 bases from V and 1 base from J, with 11 bases between. CDR3 sequence: CASSLAWDGSGANVLTF. In DNA, the CDR3 is TGCGCCAGCAGCTTGGCCTGGGATGGGTCTGGGGCCAACGTCCTGACTTTC.

This clonotype showed up just once. The chain carries TRBV6-2 or TRBV6-3 and TRBJ1-5, with a tentative D call TRBD1 (5 bases). V lost 6 bases, J lost 0 bases, and 12 bases lay in between. The CDR3 runs to 15 residues. Looked up from germline, CDR1 is MNHEY and CDR2 is SVGEGT. CDR3 nucleotides: TGTGCCAGCAGGGGCCGGGGGAATAGCAATCAGCCCCAGCATTTT. Residues: CASRGRGNSNQPQHF.

The gene calls are TRBV11-2 and TRBJ2-3, with TRBD1 as a possible D gene (5 bases). V shed 3 bases and J shed 4 bases, with 8 bases lying between them. From germline, CDR1 is SGHAT and CDR2 FQNNGV. This CDR3 region has 13 residues. The CDR3: CASSFTGPDTQYF. DNA of the CDR3: TGTGCCAGCAGCTTCACAGGCCCAGATACGCAGTATTTT.

This clonotype has a handful of counts. The chain is built from TRBV24-1 and TRBJ2-5; D unresolved. With 5 bases removed from V and 5 bases from J, the gap between germline ends came to 11 bases. Germline assignment: CDR1 KGHDR and CDR2 SFDVKD. The length of the CDR3 is 13 residues. Written as DNA, the CDR3 is TGTGCCACCAGTGGAGAGGTAGTCGAGACCCAGTACTTC. Its protein is CATSGEVVETQYF.

This clonotype was observed many times. The gene calls are TRBV2 and TRBJ2-7, with D unclear. V gave up 7 bases and J gave up 7 bases, with 14 bases separating them. Germline CDR1 is SNHLY and CDR2 is FYNNEI. This CDR3 contains 12 residues. The CDR3 region is CASNPSVMEQYF. CDR3 sequence (DNA): TGTGCCAGCAACCCCAGCGTCATGGAGCAGTACTTC.

This clonotype has a count of ten or more. The genes are TRBV5-5 and TRBJ1-6, with TRBD1 matching 11 bases. The CDR3 is 19 residues long. V was clipped by 1 base and J by 14 bases; unmatched bases: 20. Germline CDR1 reads SGHKS; CDR2 reads YYEKEE (reference sequence). CDR3 in DNA: TGTGCCAGCAGCTTGCGGACCCCCGGGACAGGGGGACCGGGTGTGTCCCTCCACTTT. Translating it yields CASSLRTPGTGGPGVSLHF.

This rearrangement joins TRBV6-5 to TRBJ2-3, with D hard to call. The V gene lost 8 bases and the J gene lost 6 bases, with 9 bases spanning the gap. The CDR3 is made up of 11 amino acids. Looked up from germline, CDR1 is MNHEY and CDR2 is SVGAGI. The CDR3 loop reads CASGSRDTQYF. The CDR3 DNA is TGTGCCAGCGGATCCCGGGATACGCAGTATTTT.

This clonotype occurred a few times. The chain employs TRBV6-2 or TRBV6-3 and TRBJ2-7; D assignment may be TRBD1 or TRBD2 (5 bases each). V gave up 6 bases and J gave up 0 bases, with 12 bases separating them. Germline V gene lookup returns CDR1 MNHEY and CDR2 SVGEGT. This CDR3 contains 14 residues. CDR3 DNA: TGTGCCAGCAGGGGGGTAGGGGCCTCCTACGAGCAGTACGTC. This translates into CASRGVGASYEQYV.

CDR3: CASTIRQAGLQPQHF. CDR3 bases: TGTGCCAGCACCATTAGACAGGCCGGGTTACAGCCCCAGCATTTT. This chain uses TRBV6-6 with TRBJ1-5, with D maybe TRBD1 (6 bases). The germline CDR1 and CDR2 sequences are MNHNY and SVGAGI (reference sequence). With 7 bases removed from V and 7 bases from J, the gap between germline ends came to 20 bases. There are 15 residues in the CDR3.

This clonotype has only a few counts. The CDR3 loop reads CSKTSGSTDTQYF. CDR3 sequence (DNA): TGCAGCAAGACTAGCGGGAGCACAGATACGCAGTATTTT. V is TRBV29-1 and J is TRBJ2-3, with 10 nucleotides matching TRBD2. CDR3 size: 13 residues. The ends lost 8 bases at V and 0 bases at J; junction bases unmatched: 2. CDR1 is SQVTM and CDR2 is ANQGSEA in the germline V gene.

The chain uses TRBV12-3 or TRBV12-4 and TRBJ2-1; 11 bases are a match to TRBD2. This CDR3 is 21 amino acids long. Germline trimming cut 7 bases from V and 0 bases from J; bases unmatched to any gene: 20. Here the CDR3 reads CASNGRSGLAGGTNSYNEQFF. CDR3 DNA sequence: TGTGCCAGCAATGGTCGCTCGGGGCTAGCGGGAGGCACGAACTCCTACAATGAGCAGTTCTTC.

Only a few counts were recorded for this clonotype. The chain joins TRBV6-5 to TRBJ2-7; 7 positions match TRBD1. Germline CDR1 is MNHEY and CDR2 is SVGAGI. The CDR3 contains 14 residues. The trim removed 2 bases at V and 6 bases at J, leaving 7 bases unmatched. The CDR3 spells CASSYTPGQPEQYF. Written as DNA, the CDR3 is TGTGCCAGCAGTTACACCCCGGGACAGCCCGAGCAGTACTTC.

The rearrangement joins TRBV5-1 to TRBJ2-3; 9 bases match TRBD1. CDR1 and CDR2 (germline): SGHRS, YFSETQ. V gave up 3 bases and J gave up 3 bases; unmatched junction bases: 5. This CDR3 has 15 residues. CDR3 residues: CASSWGTGTTDTQYF. In DNA form, the CDR3 reads TGCGCCAGCAGCTGGGGGACAGGGACTACAGATACGCAGTATTTT. The full variable domain, its missing parts supplied by reference TRBV5-1 and TRBJ2-3, is KAGVTQTPRYLIKTRGQQVTLSCSPISGHRSVSWYQQTPGQGLQFLFEYFSETQRNKGNFPGRFSGRQFSNSRSEMNVSTLELGDSALYLCASSWGTGTTDTQYFGPGTRLTVL.

This rearrangement joins TRBV28 to TRBJ2-2; tentatively, D is TRBD2 (6 bases). CDR1 is MDHEN and CDR2 is SYDVKM in the germline V gene. The CDR3 consists of 16 residues. The V and J ends lost 5 bases and 1 base respectively, with 14 bases between them. CDR3: CASSPTGLRNTGELFF. The CDR3 DNA reads TGTGCCAGCAGTCCGACGGGACTTAGGAACACCGGGGAGCTGTTTTTT.

This clonotype was counted between two and nine times. The rearrangement joins TRBV12-3 or TRBV12-4 to TRBJ1-1; TRBD1 agrees at 7 bases. There are 14 residues in the CDR3. V lost 8 bases and J lost 2; bases outside the gene matches: 8. In nucleotides, the CDR3 is TGTGCCAGCGTACTAACAGGGGCTAACACTGAAGCTTTCTTT. Translation: CASVLTGANTEAFF.

The table lists this clonotype with many counts. The rearrangement uses TRBV25-1 and TRBJ1-1, with D unclear. The germline CDR1 and CDR2 sequences are MGHDK and SYGVNS. V lost 4 bases to trimming and J lost 4 bases, with 7 bases between them. The CDR3 runs 12 residues. The CDR3: CASSGSGTEAFF. CDR3 bases: TGTGCCAGCAGTGGCAGCGGCACTGAAGCTTTCTTT.

The rearrangement links TRBV7-9 to TRBJ1-6; tentatively, D is TRBD1 (6 bases). V gave up 5 bases and J gave up 10 bases, with 15 bases separating them. This CDR3 contains 14 residues. Germline V lookup: CDR1 SEHNR, CDR2 FQNEAQ (reference sequence). The CDR3 sequence: CASSSQGWGSPLHF. CDR3 nucleotide sequence: TGTGCCAGCAGCAGCCAGGGGTGGGGATCACCCCTCCACTTT.

The V gene is TRBV5-1, the J gene TRBJ1-1; D is unclear. V gave up 0 bases and J gave up 2 bases, with 8 bases separating them. In germline, CDR1 is SGHRS, CDR2 YFSETQ. This CDR3 has 14 residues. The CDR3 DNA reads TGCGCCAGCAGCTTGGGAGGGTACAACACTGAAGCTTTCTTT. It yields the protein CASSLGGYNTEAFF. Based on the CDR3 plus reference TRBV5-1 and TRBJ1-1, the full variable domain is KAGVTQTPRYLIKTRGQQVTLSCSPISGHRSVSWYQQTPGQGLQFLFEYFSETQRNKGNFPGRFSGRQFSNSRSEMNVSTLELGDSALYLCASSLGGYNTEAFFGQGTRLTVV.